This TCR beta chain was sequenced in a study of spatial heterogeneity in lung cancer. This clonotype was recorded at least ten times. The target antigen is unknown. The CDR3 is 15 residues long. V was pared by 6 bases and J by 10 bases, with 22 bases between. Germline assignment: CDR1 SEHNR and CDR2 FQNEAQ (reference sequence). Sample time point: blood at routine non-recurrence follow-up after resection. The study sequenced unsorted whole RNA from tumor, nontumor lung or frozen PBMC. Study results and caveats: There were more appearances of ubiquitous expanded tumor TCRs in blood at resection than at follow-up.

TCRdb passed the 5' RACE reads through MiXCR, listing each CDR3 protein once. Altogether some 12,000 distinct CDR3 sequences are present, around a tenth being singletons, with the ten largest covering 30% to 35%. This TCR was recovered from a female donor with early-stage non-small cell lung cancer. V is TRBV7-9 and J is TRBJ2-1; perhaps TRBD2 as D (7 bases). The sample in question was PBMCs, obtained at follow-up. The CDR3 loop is CASSSWRESRGEQFF. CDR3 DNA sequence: TGTGCCAGCAGTTCCTGGCGGGAGAGTAGGGGGGAGCAGTTCTTC.